One and the same sample provided the 25 T cell receptor beta chains below, sequenced in a study of T cells in Graves' hyperthyroidism and ophthalmopathy. Template material for amplifying TCR beta CDR3 regions consisted of RNA transcripts. First-round RT-PCR of the TCR CDR3 relied on the HTBI primer set. TCRdb re-called the multiplex PCR reads through MiXCR, storing one row per CDR3 protein. The sample consists of some 300,000 distinct CDR3 sequences, 13% of them appearing once. Sequenced material: blood. Receptors were obtained from a woman aged 25-40 years with Graves' hyperthyroidism that later progressed to Graves' ophthalmopathy.

This clonotype was counted ten times or more. This rearrangement joins TRBV12-3 or TRBV12-4 to TRBJ2-1, with D perhaps given as TRBD1 or TRBD2 (7 bases each). Trimming shortened V by 6 bases and J by 9 bases, and 18 bases separated the two germline ends. The CDR3 loop spans 14 amino acids. DNA of the CDR3: TGTGCCAGCAGCAGACGCCAGGGGGGGGGTGAGCAGTTCTTC. This gives the protein CASSRRQGGGEQFF.

This clonotype appeared once. At one of its ends the junction is not consistent with the germline gene, which may arise from a read error. CDR3 DNA: TGTGCCAGCAGTTTGACAGGGGGGAACACTGGAGCTTTCTTT. As protein: CASSLTGGNTGAFF. The V and J genes are TRBV27 and TRBJ1-1, with 9 bases aligning to TRBD1. CDR3 length: 14 residues. The germline gives CDR1 MNHEY, CDR2 SMNVEV (reference sequence).

This clonotype appeared a few times. The chain employs TRBV6-1 and TRBJ2-3; 12 nucleotides line up with TRBD2. Trimming at V came to 7 bases and at J to 5 bases, leaving 7 bases not matched to a gene. CDR3 length equals 15 residues. Germline V gene sequence: CDR1 MNHNS, CDR2 SASEGT. CDR3 amino acids: CASIPTSGSVDTQYF. The CDR3 region has the DNA TGTGCCAGCATTCCGACTAGCGGGAGTGTAGATACGCAGTATTTT.

There are many counts of this clonotype. V gene TRBV3-1 combines with J gene TRBJ1-5; maybe TRBD1 (5 bases). The CDR3 totals 14 residues. Germline lookup yields CDR1 LGHDT and CDR2 YNNKEL (reference sequence). V lost 3 bases and J 3 bases, leaving 9 bases between the germline ends. The CDR3 sequence: CASSHRGTNQPQHF. The DNA of the CDR3 is TGTGCCAGCAGCCACCGGGGGACCAATCAGCCCCAGCATTTT.

At least ten counts were recorded for this clonotype. The J gene is TRBJ1-3, the V gene TRBV20-1; D unclear. The CDR3 has 16 amino acids. Germline assignment: CDR1 DFQATT and CDR2 SNEGSKA (reference sequence). V lost 1 base to trimming and J lost 3 bases, with 16 bases between them. In nucleotides, the CDR3 is TGCAGTGCTAGAGCCCCGGGGATGGGAGGTGGAAACACCATATATTTT. Encoded protein: CSARAPGMGGGNTIYF.

This clonotype has a count of ten or more. The rearrangement joins TRBV5-5 to TRBJ2-7; 7 bases are a match to TRBD2. Germline CDR1 reads SGHKS; CDR2 reads YYEKEE (reference sequence). The CDR3 runs 15 residues. With 0 bases clipped from V and 2 bases from J, the junction kept 5 bases outside the gene matches. The CDR3 DNA sequence: TGTGCCAGCAGCTTGGAGGGAGGGATGGCCTACGAGCAGTACTTC. Translation: CASSLEGGMAYEQYF. Variable domain in full (rest from reference TRBV5-5 and TRBJ2-7): DAGVTQSPTHLIKTRGQQVTLRCSPISGHKSVSWYQQVLGQGPQFIFQYYEKEERGRGNFPDRFSARQFPNYSSELNVNALLLGDSALYLCASSLEGGMAYEQYFGPGTRLTVT.

In this sample, this clonotype turned up many times. The chain is built from TRBV5-1 and TRBJ2-2; TRBD2 matches 14 bases. CDR3 length: 16 residues. Looked up from germline, CDR1 is SGHRS and CDR2 is YFSETQ. Unmatched junction bases numbered 6, after V lost 6 bases and J lost 5 bases. CDR3: CASTPGLAGETGELFF. The CDR3 DNA is TGCGCCAGCACCCCGGGACTAGCGGGAGAAACCGGGGAGCTGTTTTTT.

The J gene is TRBJ1-2, the V gene TRBV6-2 or TRBV6-3, with D maybe TRBD1 (5 bases). Trimming cost V 10 bases and J 5 bases, with 20 bases left between them. The CDR3 contains 14 residues. CDR1 is MNHEY and CDR2 is SVGEGT in the germline V gene. The CDR3 region has the DNA TGTGCCACCCAATCCGGAGACAGATATTATGGCTACACCTTC. This codes for CATQSGDRYYGYTF.

This clonotype was found many times. V usage is TRBV7-2 and J usage is TRBJ1-1; D is ambiguous. The CDR3 totals 14 residues. The ends were cut back, 5 bases at V and 1 base at J, with 11 bases in the middle. Germline CDR1 is SGHTA and CDR2 is FQGNSA. DNA of the CDR3: TGTGCCAGCAGCCCCTCGGGTCCGAACACTGAAGCTTTCTTT. This encodes CASSPSGPNTEAFF.

This clonotype was counted at least ten times. This chain connects TRBV20-1 to TRBJ2-7, with a tentative D call TRBD1 (6 bases). The CDR3 is 16 amino acids. V was cut by 3 bases and J by 3 bases, with 21 bases left in between. Looked up from germline, CDR1 is DFQATT and CDR2 is SNEGSKA (reference sequence). The CDR3: CSASPRPGQSFYEQYF. The CDR3 nucleotides are TGCAGTGCTAGCCCCAGGCCCGGACAGAGCTTCTACGAGCAGTACTTC.

This clonotype has more than one count but fewer than ten. The rearrangement joins TRBV9 to TRBJ2-7; TRBD1 matches at 9 bases. The germline V gene has CDR1 SGDLS and CDR2 YYNGEE. This CDR3 is built from 14 residues. V was pared by 3 bases and J by 7 bases, with 8 bases of the junction left unmatched. The CDR3 is CASSETGGALEQYF. CDR3 sequence (DNA): TGTGCCAGCAGCGAGACAGGGGGTGCGCTTGAGCAGTACTTC. The full variable domain, rest sourced from reference TRBV9 and TRBJ2-7, is DSGVTQTPKHLITATGQRVTLRCSPRSGDLSVYWYQQSLDQGLQFLIQYYNGEERAKGNILERFSAQQFPDLHSELNLSSLELGDSALYFCASSETGGALEQYFGPGTRLTVT.

This clonotype has a handful of counts. This sequence joins TRBV19 and TRBJ2-1, with unresolved D. Germline V gene sequence: CDR1 LNHDA, CDR2 SQIVND (reference sequence). V lost 5 bases, J lost 3 bases, and 11 bases lay in between. This CDR3 contains 14 residues. This chain's CDR3 is CASSYGPFYNEQFF. CDR3 in DNA: TGTGCCAGTAGTTACGGGCCATTCTACAATGAGCAGTTCTTC.

This clonotype was seen repeatedly, ten times or more. This chain links TRBV12-3 or TRBV12-4 with TRBJ2-2, with 12 bases aligning to TRBD1. This CDR3 has 16 residues. With V trimmed by 7 bases and J by 5 bases, 8 bases remained unmatched. In nucleotides, the CDR3 is TGTGCCAGCACTGCCCCGGGACAGGGGGCGACCGGGGAGCTGTTTTTT. Encoded protein: CASTAPGQGATGELFF.

This clonotype showed up many times. This chain uses TRBV9 with TRBJ2-5; D remains ambiguous. V shed 0 bases and J shed 0 bases, with 9 bases lying between them. The CDR3 is 15 residues long. Germline V CDR1 and CDR2: SGDLS, YYNGEE. The CDR3 protein is CASSVEPGYQETQYF. CDR3 DNA: TGTGCCAGCAGCGTAGAGCCCGGGTACCAAGAGACCCAGTACTTC.

This clonotype came up many times. This chain links TRBV30 with TRBJ2-7; unclear D gene. The CDR3 has 12 amino acids. V was pared by 1 base and J by 7 bases, with 11 bases between. Germline CDR1 reads GTSNPN; CDR2 reads SVGIG (reference sequence). The CDR3 here is CAWSGPSGEQYF. CDR3 nucleotides: TGTGCCTGGAGTGGCCCCTCTGGGGAGCAGTACTTC.

This clonotype was seen repeatedly, ten times or more. The chain carries TRBV4-2 and TRBJ2-5, with 8 positions matching TRBD2. J lost 4 bases, V lost 3 bases, and 7 bases had no gene match. The CDR3 spans 15 residues. CDR1 is LGHNA and CDR2 is YNFKEQ in the germline V gene. CDR3 DNA: TGTGCCAGCAGCCAGTGGCTAGCGGGTCGAGAGACCCAGTACTTC. Translated: CASSQWLAGRETQYF.

This clonotype was recorded at least ten times. The chain couples TRBV28 to TRBJ1-5; no firm D call. Germline V gene lookup returns CDR1 MDHEN and CDR2 SYDVKM. This CDR3 is built from 13 residues. Trimming took 6 bases from V and 7 from J, leaving 13 bases between them. The CDR3 protein is CASSPDAFQPQHF. CDR3 nucleotides: TGTGCCAGCAGCCCGGATGCTTTCCAGCCCCAGCATTTT.

A few counts support this clonotype. This chain links TRBV4-2 with TRBJ1-2; TRBD1 matches at 7 bases. Losses at the gene ends were 0 bases for V and 4 bases for J; bases not matched to a gene: 5. The CDR3 is made up of 15 amino acids. Germline CDR1 is LGHNA and CDR2 is YNFKEQ. The CDR3 nucleotides read TGTGCCAGCAGCCAAGATTGGGACAGTGCCTATGGCTACACCTTC. The encoded protein is CASSQDWDSAYGYTF.

This clonotype was picked up many times. This chain links TRBV15 with TRBJ2-3; 7 nucleotides line up with TRBD2. The V gene end was trimmed by 9 bases and the J gene end by 6 bases; junction bases not matched to a gene: 9. Germline values: CDR1 LNHNV, CDR2 YYDKDF (reference sequence). CDR3 length equals 13 residues. CDR3 sequence (DNA): TGTGCCACTGGGGGGGGGTACGATGATACGCAGTATTTT. It encodes CATGGGYDDTQYF.

This clonotype was recorded many times. The V gene is TRBV6-2 or TRBV6-3, the J gene TRBJ2-7; no clear D gene. Germline V gene lookup returns CDR1 MNHEY and CDR2 SVGEGT. Trimming removed 3 bases from V and 2 bases from J, with 8 bases in between. This CDR3 has 13 amino acids. The CDR3 protein is CASSYEAAYEQYF. The CDR3 DNA reads TGTGCCAGCAGTTATGAGGCAGCCTACGAGCAGTACTTC.

This clonotype was observed at least ten times. The chain couples TRBV6-1 to TRBJ1-5; 12 nucleotides agree with TRBD1. The CDR3 is 16 amino acids. Germline V gene data show CDR1 as MNHNS and CDR2 as SASEGT. V shed 9 bases, J shed 7 bases, and the junction held 13 bases outside the gene matches. CDR3: CASLTRDRGLGQPQHF. In DNA, the CDR3 is TGTGCCAGTCTCACCCGGGACAGGGGGCTGGGACAGCCCCAGCATTTT.

This clonotype was recorded many times. The chain couples TRBV7-2 to TRBJ2-7, with 7 bases matching TRBD2. The V gene's germline CDR1 is SGHTA and CDR2 FQGNSA. The CDR3 sequence is 15 residues long. Germline trimming cut 1 base from V and 3 bases from J; bases unmatched to any gene: 6. The CDR3 sequence is CASSLVGGMGYEQYF. The CDR3 nucleotides read TGTGCCAGCAGCTTAGTGGGAGGGATGGGCTACGAGCAGTACTTC.

This clonotype was seen only a few times. A much larger clone sits a single nucleotide away, making a read error possible. The chain is built from TRBV7-3 and TRBJ2-1; no definite D call. The CDR3 consists of 14 residues. Germline values: CDR1 SGHTA, CDR2 FQGTGA. The CDR3 loop is CASSAAGPYNEQLF. The CDR3 DNA is TGTGCCAGCAGCGCAGCCGGGCCATACAATGAGCAGCTCTTC.

This clonotype was counted many times. This chain uses TRBV28 with TRBJ1-1; weak D call: TRBD1 (5 bases). The CDR3 is made up of 15 amino acids. Germline CDR1 MDHEN, CDR2 SYDVKM. The V end lost 5 bases, the J end lost 0 bases, and 13 bases lay between the germline ends. The CDR3 protein is CASSKRQSMNTEAFF. As DNA, the CDR3 is TGTGCCAGCAGTAAAAGACAGTCCATGAACACTGAAGCTTTCTTT.

The chain carries TRBV19 and TRBJ1-2, with D perhaps TRBD1 (6 bases). Germline-derived CDR1 and CDR2 are LNHDA and SQIVND (reference sequence). Between the trimmed V and J ends, which lost 0 bases and 6 bases, there was a span of 8 bases. The CDR3 is 13 amino acids. This CDR3 is CASSIEGADGYTF. CDR3 coding DNA: TGTGCCAGTAGTATAGAGGGGGCTGATGGCTACACCTTC.